These 21 T cell receptor beta chains originate from one sample sequenced in a study of spatial heterogeneity in lung cancer. Each CDR3 protein gets one entry after TCRdb re-called the 5' RACE reads with MiXCR. The data show tens of thousands of distinct CDR3 sequences, with over 9.5% seen just once and 4.6% held by the top ten. Time point meaning: sample taken at primary tumor resection. The study sequenced unsorted whole RNA from tumor, nontumor lung or frozen PBMC. The source was PBMCs, collected at surgery. The receptors derive from a male donor with early-stage non-small cell lung cancer.

The CDR3 bases are TGCGCCAGCAGTCGAGAGGGACCCACTGAAGCTTTCTTT. It specifies CASSREGPTEAFF. The chain carries TRBV23-1 and TRBJ1-1, with a tentative D call TRBD1 (5 bases). TRBV23-1 is filed as an ORF, its function uncertain. V lost 4 bases, J lost 4 bases, and 10 bases lay in between. This CDR3 has 13 amino acids.

This clonotype has a handful of counts. V usage is TRBV6-6 and J usage is TRBJ2-1; 10 bases fit TRBD2. V lost 7 bases, J lost 3 bases, and 3 bases stayed unmatched. There are 14 residues in the CDR3. CDR1 is MNHNY and CDR2 is SVGAGI in the germline V gene (reference sequence). In nucleotides, the CDR3 is TGTGCCAGCACCCTAGCGGGGGACTACAATGAGCAGTTCTTC. It specifies CASTLAGDYNEQFF.

A few counts support this clonotype. The CDR3 region has the DNA TGTGCCAGTAGTATTGGAGGTCTAAAGACAGATACGCAGTATTTT. Its protein product is CASSIGGLKTDTQYF. The chain uses TRBV19 and TRBJ2-3; D is perhaps TRBD2 (5 bases). CDR3 size: 15 residues. V was clipped by 3 bases and J by 3 bases, with 13 bases between them. Germline loops: CDR1 LNHDA, CDR2 SQIVND (reference sequence). Filled out from reference TRBV19 and TRBJ2-3, the complete variable domain reads DGGITQSPKYLFRKEGQNVTLSCEQNLNHDAMYWYRQDPGQGLRLIYYSQIVNDFQKGDIAEGYSVSREKKESFPLTVTSAQKNPTAFYLCASSIGGLKTDTQYFGPGTRLTVL.

A few counts support this clonotype. The chain couples TRBV7-3 to TRBJ2-1; the match to TRBD2 covers 15 bases. CDR1 and CDR2 (germline): SGHTA, FQGTGA. V lost 4 bases and J lost 9; bases outside the gene matches: 4. The CDR3 length is 15 residues. CDR3 residues: CASSSGLAGGSEQFF. The CDR3 DNA reads TGTGCCAGCAGCTCTGGACTAGCGGGGGGGAGTGAGCAGTTCTTC.

This clonotype occurred many times. The chain carries TRBV7-6 and TRBJ2-1, with 11 bases that match TRBD2. CDR1 SGHVS and CDR2 FNYEAQ come from the germline V gene. The length of the CDR3 is 15 residues. The V gene end was trimmed by 6 bases and the J gene end by 7 bases; junction bases not matched to a gene: 8. CDR3 coding DNA: TGTGCCAGCAGGGCGGATAGCGGGGGGGAAAATGAGCAGTTCTTC. It is translated as CASRADSGGENEQFF.

Ten or more counts support this clonotype. The genes are TRBV7-3 and TRBJ2-1; 11 nucleotides agree with TRBD2. Germline CDR1 reads SGHTA; CDR2 reads FQGTGA. The CDR3 contains 15 residues. V lost 3 bases and J lost 7; bases outside the gene matches: 5. The CDR3 DNA follows: TGTGCCAGCAGCTTGCTAGCGGGGGGCCCTAATGAGCAGTTCTTC. Translation: CASSLLAGGPNEQFF.

This clonotype occurred a few times. The chain couples TRBV11-2 to TRBJ2-1; TRBD2 aligns across 12 bases. Germline-derived CDR1 and CDR2 are SGHAT and FQNNGV. The CDR3 has 16 residues. Trimming took 0 bases from V and 6 from J; bases not matched to a gene: 3. CDR3 sequence (DNA): TGTGCCAGCAGCTTAGAACTAGCGGGGGGCCTCAATGAGCAGTTCTTC. It yields the protein CASSLELAGGLNEQFF.

The V gene is TRBV2, the J gene TRBJ2-1; 7 bases are shared with TRBD2. V trimming: 3 bases; J trimming: 2 bases; junction bases outside the gene matches: 7. The germline V gene has CDR1 SNHLY and CDR2 FYNNEI. This CDR3 comprises 16 residues. The CDR3: CASSDSPSGTYNEQFF. The CDR3 DNA follows: TGTGCCAGCAGTGATTCTCCTAGCGGTACCTACAATGAGCAGTTCTTC.

The chain combines TRBV29-1 with TRBJ2-7; 8 bases fit TRBD2. Germline V gene lookup returns CDR1 SQVTM and CDR2 ANQGSEA. The CDR3 is 12 amino acids. Trimming at V came to 6 bases and at J to 3 bases, leaving 4 bases not matched to a gene. CDR3 sequence: CSVAGTSYEQYF. The CDR3, as DNA: TGCAGCGTAGCCGGGACTAGCTACGAGCAGTACTTC.

This clonotype was counted only a few times. The genes are TRBV20-1 and TRBJ2-5; D possibly corresponds to TRBD2 (5 bases). The CDR3 has 14 residues. V was clipped by 1 base and J by 5 bases, with 14 bases between them. Germline loops: CDR1 DFQATT, CDR2 SNEGSKA (reference sequence). CDR3 nucleotide sequence: TGCAGTGCTAGAGTGGACCCGAGGACTGAGACCCAGTACTTC. Translating it yields CSARVDPRTETQYF.

This clonotype was counted between two and nine times. As DNA, the CDR3 is TGCGCCAGCAGCCGACCGGGAGCCACAGATACGCAGTATTTT. This gives the protein CASSRPGATDTQYF. V gene TRBV4-1 combines with J gene TRBJ2-3; D perhaps matches TRBD2 (6 bases). Germline CDR1 MGHRA, CDR2 YSYEKL. Trimming left V 4 bases short and J 2 bases short, with 10 bases between. The CDR3 contains 14 residues.

This chain joins TRBV6-6 and TRBJ1-6, with unresolved D. The length of the CDR3 is 16 residues. With 6 bases removed from V and 3 bases from J, the gap between germline ends came to 15 bases. Germline V lookup: CDR1 MNHNY, CDR2 SVGAGI (reference sequence). The CDR3 reads CASRPSEGLYNSPLHF. The CDR3 nucleotides read TGTGCCAGCAGACCCTCGGAGGGTCTCTATAATTCACCCCTCCACTTT.

This clonotype was observed a few times. This rearrangement joins TRBV29-1 to TRBJ2-7; the D gene is possibly TRBD1 (5 bases). Germline-derived CDR1 and CDR2 are SQVTM and ANQGSEA. Trimming stripped 2 bases from V and 2 bases from J, with 7 bases between. The CDR3 sequence is 12 residues long. The CDR3 DNA is TGCAGCGTTGAACAGGGCCCCTACGAGCAGTACTTC. Translation: CSVEQGPYEQYF.

This chain uses TRBV5-1 with TRBJ2-7; TRBD1 matches 7 bases. The CDR3 length is 14 residues. Germline V gene lookup returns CDR1 SGHRS and CDR2 YFSETQ. Trimming cost V 3 bases and J 5 bases; bases outside gene matches: 8. CDR3 nucleotides: TGCGCCAGCAGCTCCGAGGGGGCGAAGGACGAGCAGTACTTC. Translated: CASSSEGAKDEQYF.

The chain uses TRBV29-1 and TRBJ2-3; 8 nucleotides match TRBD2. The CDR3 loop spans 13 amino acids. Germline CDR1 SQVTM, CDR2 ANQGSEA. The CDR3 DNA sequence: TGCGGCCTTAGCGGGAACGGGGCAGATACGCAGTATTTT. It translates to CGLSGNGADTQYF.

The V call is TRBV29-1, the J call TRBJ2-7; 12 nucleotides agree with TRBD1. The CDR3 has 15 residues. With 6 bases clipped from V and 9 bases from J, the junction kept 15 bases outside the gene matches. CDR1 is SQVTM and CDR2 is ANQGSEA in the germline V gene. CDR3 region: CSVKDGTGGGQVQYF. CDR3 in DNA: TGCAGCGTAAAAGACGGGACAGGGGGCGGCCAGGTGCAGTACTTC.

The V and J genes are TRBV20-1 and TRBJ1-1; D is uncertain. Trimming cost V 3 bases and J 3 bases, with 11 bases left between them. The CDR3 totals 13 residues. Germline CDR1 is DFQATT and CDR2 is SNEGSKA (reference sequence). As DNA, the CDR3 is TGCAGTGCTAGGACACCCTCAGACACTGAAGCTTTCTTT. Translated, it gives CSARTPSDTEAFF.

The chain is built from TRBV27 and TRBJ1-2; D is possibly TRBD1 (5 bases). CDR1 is MNHEY and CDR2 is SMNVEV in the germline V gene (reference sequence). The CDR3 loop spans 12 amino acids. V lost 6 bases and J lost 6, with 11 bases in between. The CDR3, as DNA: TGTGCCAGCAGCTCTTGGGGGAATGGCTACACCTTC. Translating gives CASSSWGNGYTF.

The chain combines TRBV27 with TRBJ2-5; maybe TRBD2 (6 bases). Trimming cost V 2 bases and J 3 bases, with 10 bases left between them. The length of the CDR3 is 14 residues. The germline V gene has CDR1 MNHEY and CDR2 SMNVEV (reference sequence). CDR3 sequence: CASSLMAGKETQYF. DNA for the CDR3: TGTGCCAGCAGTTTAATGGCGGGGAAAGAGACCCAGTACTTC.

This clonotype was observed at least ten times. V is TRBV20-1 and J is TRBJ2-3, with D possibly being TRBD2 (6 bases). Germline V gene lookup returns CDR1 DFQATT and CDR2 SNEGSKA (reference sequence). The CDR3 is 15 residues long. The V gene lost 3 bases and the J gene lost 2 bases, with 15 bases spanning the gap. For the CDR3, the DNA is TGCAGTGCTAGTCGTGGGGACTTACCCACAGATACGCAGTATTTT. Protein: CSASRGDLPTDTQYF.

CDR3 DNA sequence: TGTGCCAGCAGTGAAAGCTGGACTAGTGATGAGCAGTTCTTC. This gives the protein CASSESWTSDEQFF. This chain links TRBV6-1 with TRBJ2-1; TRBD2 agrees at 7 bases. V lost 2 bases and J lost 8; bases outside the gene matches: 6. Germline loops: CDR1 MNHNS, CDR2 SASEGT. The CDR3 has 14 residues.